These 2 T cell receptor beta chains were sequenced from one sample in a study of T-cell memory formation after mild COVID-19. TCRdb analysed the 5' RACE reads with MiXCR anew, one entry per CDR3 protein. The table records about 350,000 distinct CDR3 sequences, 28% of them present only once. The sequenced sample was PBMCs or a T cell subset sorted from them (not recorded which). Receptors originate from an adult woman who had mild COVID-19 (a few samples of this study predate the infection). Cell type and time point are not known.

The rearrangement links TRBV6-6 to TRBJ2-7; no clear D. This CDR3 comprises 12 residues. V lost 6 bases and J 2 bases, leaving 8 bases between the germline ends. CDR1 MNHNY and CDR2 SVGAGI come from the germline V gene (reference sequence). In DNA, the CDR3 is TGTGCCAGCAGGAAAGACCCCTACGAGCAGTACTTC. It yields the protein CASRKDPYEQYF.

This sequence joins TRBV5-4 and TRBJ2-2, with 7 bases that match TRBD2. Germline CDR1 reads SGHNT; CDR2 reads YYREEE (reference sequence). After removal of 0 bases from V and 3 bases from J, the junction contained 5 bases not matched to a gene. CDR3 size: 16 residues. The CDR3 reads CASSLAGRGDTGELFF. The CDR3 DNA is TGTGCCAGCAGCTTGGCGGGCCGGGGGGACACCGGGGAGCTGTTTTTT.